The 4 T cell receptor beta chains in this list originate from one sample, sequenced in a study of shared clonotypes between healthy human individuals. Generated by immunoSEQ multiplex PCR, the TCRdb table keeps only in-frame clones and is missing some. The data hold about 610,000 clones, with approximately 96% observed a single time. The naive CD8 subset, CD45RO-negative cells positively selected for CCR7, excluded terminally differentiated effector memory CD45RA+ cells. The sample consisted of naive CD8+ T cells sorted from blood. The receptors derive from a woman in her 30s in good health.

The chain links TRBV7-9 to TRBJ1-1; TRBD1 might be the D (6 bases). CDR3 length: 17 residues. From germline, CDR1 is SEHNR and CDR2 FQNEAQ (reference sequence). Trimming pared 5 bases from V and 2 bases from J, leaving 21 bases between. The CDR3 sequence: CASSPNRAGAFNTEAFF. The CDR3 DNA reads TGTGCCAGCAGCCCTAACAGAGCAGGGGCTTTCAACACTGAAGCTTTCTTT.

The V call is TRBV7-9, the J call TRBJ2-3; D might be TRBD2 (7 bases). The CDR3 runs 17 residues. Trimming stripped 2 bases from V and 2 bases from J, with 17 bases between. Per germline, CDR1 SEHNR and CDR2 FQNEAQ (reference sequence). Here the CDR3 reads CASSLNRGATVTDTQYF. CDR3 nucleotides: TGTGCCAGCAGCTTAAACCGGGGGGCTACCGTCACAGATACGCAGTATTTT.

The rearrangement joins TRBV2 to TRBJ2-7, with 9 bases that match TRBD2. There are 15 residues in the CDR3. V lost 5 bases and J lost 1; bases outside the gene matches: 6. Germline loops: CDR1 SNHLY, CDR2 FYNNEI. Written as DNA, the CDR3 is TGTGCCAGCAGTCCTCCGGCGGGAGGGTCCTACGAGCAGTACTTC. This gives the protein CASSPPAGGSYEQYF.

The chain combines TRBV28 with TRBJ1-4, with D uncertain. Germline V gives CDR1 MDHEN, CDR2 SYDVKM. This CDR3 has 16 residues. V lost 5 bases to trimming and J lost 4 bases, with 17 bases between them. The CDR3: CASSGLGDWINEKLFF. The CDR3 coding sequence is TGTGCCAGCAGTGGTCTCGGAGATTGGATTAATGAAAAACTGTTTTTT.